One sample yielded the 9 T cell receptor beta chains listed below, sequenced in a study of identical twins. MiXCR, run by TCRdb on the 5' RACE reads, gives a single entry per CDR3 protein. The sample carries about 450,000 distinct CDR3 sequences, 15% to 20% recorded once. The sample was naive T cells sorted from blood. The source is a man in his fifties or sixties in good health.

The J gene is TRBJ2-4, the V gene TRBV7-2, with 9 positions matching TRBD1. This CDR3 region has 16 residues. Germline trimming cut 3 bases from V and 6 bases from J; bases unmatched to any gene: 9. The germline V gene encodes CDR1 SGHTA and CDR2 FQGNSA. CDR3 region: CASSFAGQGVGNIQYF. CDR3 nucleotides: TGTGCCAGCAGCTTCGCGGGACAGGGTGTTGGAAACATTCAGTACTTC.

This clonotype was observed a handful of times. The rearrangement joins TRBV7-9 to TRBJ2-5, with D possibly called TRBD1 or TRBD2 (5 bases each). This CDR3 has 15 residues. Between the trimmed V and J ends, which lost 5 bases and 4 bases, there was a span of 17 bases. Germline assignment: CDR1 SEHNR and CDR2 FQNEAQ (reference sequence). CDR3 coding DNA: TGTGCCAGCAGCGACCGGGACGGGCTGCGAGAGACCCAGTACTTC. Its translation: CASSDRDGLRETQYF. The complete variable domain, with remaining parts taken from reference TRBV7-9 and TRBJ2-5, reads DTGVSQNPRHKITKRGQNVTFRCDPISEHNRLYWYRQTLGQGPEFLTYFQNEAQLEKSRLLSDRFSAERPKGSFSTLEIQRTEQGDSAMYLCASSDRDGLRETQYFGPGTRLLVL.

The chain links TRBV12-3 or TRBV12-4 to TRBJ2-5; a possible D gene is TRBD1 (6 bases). V lost 6 bases and J 5 bases, leaving 22 bases between the germline ends. This CDR3 is 16 amino acids long. The CDR3 region has the DNA TGTGCCAGCAGGCCAGAACAGGGAATCCCTTCGGAGACCCAGTACTTC. It specifies CASRPEQGIPSETQYF.

The chain uses TRBV6-2 or TRBV6-3 and TRBJ2-2; no reliable D call. CDR3 size: 15 residues. From germline, CDR1 is MNHEY and CDR2 SVGEGT. V was pared by 1 base and J by 6 bases, with 12 bases between. CDR3 DNA: TGTGCCAGCAGTTACTGGGCAGTCCTAGCCGGGGAGCTGTTTTTT. Its translation: CASSYWAVLAGELFF.

The gene calls are TRBV6-5 and TRBJ2-3; 7 bases are shared with TRBD2. Germline V CDR1 and CDR2: MNHEY, SVGAGI. The trim removed 0 bases at V and 3 bases at J, leaving 6 bases unmatched. There are 16 residues in the CDR3. The CDR3 DNA reads TGTGCCAGCAGTTACTCCCCGGGACTACTAACAGATACGCAGTATTTT. Protein: CASSYSPGLLTDTQYF.

CDR3 sequence: CASSLSAGVIYNEQFF. CDR3 nucleotide sequence: TGTGCCAGCAGTTTATCGGCGGGAGTAATCTACAATGAGCAGTTCTTC. V gene TRBV28 combines with J gene TRBJ2-1, with 7 nucleotides matching TRBD2. The V segment lost 1 base and the J segment 3 bases; nucleotides outside the gene matches: 6. Germline CDR1 and CDR2: MDHEN and SYDVKM. The CDR3 totals 16 residues.

This clonotype has ten or more counts. The rearrangement uses TRBV29-1 and TRBJ2-1, with TRBD2 matching 8 bases. The CDR3 has 13 amino acids. CDR1 and CDR2 from the germline V gene are SQVTM and ANQGSEA. With 4 bases clipped from V and 9 bases from J, the junction kept 8 bases outside the gene matches. CDR3 nucleotides: TGCAGCGTTGTAGCGGGATACTCTTTTGAGCAGTTCTTC. Encoded protein: CSVVAGYSFEQFF.

This rearrangement joins TRBV27 to TRBJ1-1; no clear D. CDR1 MNHEY and CDR2 SMNVEV come from the germline V gene (reference sequence). Trimming took 5 bases from V and 5 from J, leaving 9 bases between them. The CDR3 extends over 12 amino acids. The CDR3 reads CASSGYSTEAFF. As DNA, the CDR3 is TGTGCCAGCAGTGGATACAGTACTGAAGCTTTCTTT.

Concerning this clonotype: The junction departs from germline at one end; a sequencing error may be responsible. The chain employs TRBV6-2 or TRBV6-3 and TRBJ2-5; 12 nucleotides agree with TRBD2. Germline V gives CDR1 MNHEY, CDR2 SVGEGT. The CDR3 contains 16 residues. The CDR3 DNA sequence: TGTGCCTGCAGTTTACGACTAGCGGGAGCTGGGGAGACCCAGTACTTC. Its translation is CACSLRLAGAGETQYF.